A selection of T cell receptor beta chains follows, all from one sample in a study of shared clonotypes between healthy human individuals. TCRdb keeps only in-frame clones here, not all; method: immunoSEQ multiplex PCR. This table has roughly 1,500,000 clones, 98% appearing once. The sample taken for sequencing was naive CD4+ T cells sorted from blood. These receptors were obtained from a man aged 25 to 45 in good health. Both conserved end residues are part of each CDR3. Each record gives: CDR3 length, V gene, J gene, D gene, clone size, CDR3 DNA, CDR3 protein. D genes are given only for firm matches. Not every row has a clone size; where given, it reads once, few, many or a size class.

14,TRBV28,TRBJ2-1,.,.,TGTGCCAGCAGTTTTAAAGGCGGCTACAATGAGCAGTTCTTC,CASSFKGGYNEQFF
15,TRBV7-8,TRBJ2-7,TRBD2,.,TGTGCCAGCAGCTTAGTCTCTAGCGGGGGATTCGAGCAGTACTTC,CASSLVSSGGFEQYF
17,TRBV5-1,TRBJ2-7,.,.,TGCGCCAGCAGCTTGGGGGTCGGGGCGGACCTAACCTACGAGCAGTACTTC,CASSLGVGADLTYEQYF
14,TRBV13,TRBJ2-4,.,.,TGTGCCAGCAGCCTTAGGGTTGTTGCGAACATTCAGTACTTC,CASSLRVVANIQYF
15,TRBV25-1,TRBJ1-5,.,.,TGTGCCAGCGGGGATGGGCGGTCTAGCAATCAGCCCCAGCATTTT,CASGDGRSSNQPQHF
11,TRBV7-2,TRBJ2-1,.,.,TGTGCCAGCAGCTTCCTCTATGAGCAGTTCTTC,CASSFLYEQFF
14,TRBV7-9,TRBJ2-1,.,.,TGTGCCAGCAGCCCGACGAGGATGGGGCTGGAGCAGTTCTTC,CASSPTRMGLEQFF
18,TRBV7-9,TRBJ2-7,TRBD2,.,TGTGCCAGCAGCTATGGTTGGAGCACCGGGACTAGGTCTTACGAGCAGTACTTC,CASSYGWSTGTRSYEQYF
15,TRBV5-6,TRBJ2-2,.,.,TGTGCCAGCAGCTTGCAGCCGGTGCATCACGGGGAGCTGTTTTTT,CASSLQPVHHGELFF
14,TRBV29-1,TRBJ1-2,TRBD1,.,TGCAGCGTCCCCAGGGGGCAGGGGGCGCCTGGCTACACCTTC,CSVPRGQGAPGYTF
15,TRBV6-5,TRBJ2-3,TRBD1,.,TGTGCCAGCAGTTACTTAGACAGGGGCACAGATACGCAGTATTTT,CASSYLDRGTDTQYF
16,TRBV7-6,TRBJ2-5,.,.,TGTGCCAGCAGCCATAACCTCGGGGACTACCAAGAGACCCAGTACTTC,CASSHNLGDYQETQYF
16,TRBV9,TRBJ2-7,TRBD2,once,TGTGCCAGCAGCGTAGGTAGACTAGCGGGAGGGCACGAGCAGTACTTC,CASSVGRLAGGHEQYF
13,TRBV5-1,TRBJ2-3,.,.,TGCGCCAGCAGCCAGGGACGCACAGATACGCAGTATTTT,CASSQGRTDTQYF
18,TRBV5-4,TRBJ2-6,TRBD2,.,TGTGCCAGCAGCCGACAAGCGGGAGCTCCCTCTGGGGCCAACGTCCTGACTTTC,CASSRQAGAPSGANVLTF
17,TRBV28,TRBJ2-3,.,once,TGTGCCAGCAGTTTTATGGTCTTAGGGGAGATCACAGATACGCAGTATTTT,CASSFMVLGEITDTQYF
14,TRBV6-1,TRBJ1-5,TRBD1,once,TGTGCCATCTCCGGGACAGCCGACCCACAGCCCCAGCATTTT,CAISGTADPQPQHF
15,TRBV4-3,TRBJ1-3,.,.,TGCGCCAGCAGCCAACGACTGTTCTCTGGAAACACCATATATTTT,CASSQRLFSGNTIYF